This is a list of T cell receptor beta chains from one sample in a study of T cells in Graves' hyperthyroidism and ophthalmopathy. TCRdb itself ran the multiplex PCR reads through MiXCR, one entry per CDR3 protein. The data contain roughly 300,000 distinct CDR3 sequences, over 20% of them singletons. The specimen sequenced was blood. These receptor sequences come from a woman between 45 and 60 years old with Graves' hyperthyroidism. Each CDR3 is given with its conserved first and last residue. A D gene is named only where the DNA matches it firmly. Expanded clones are given a class, and other clones once, few, many or no size at all.

v_gene	j_gene	d_gene	abundance	len	CDR3aa	CDR3nt
TRBV7-9	TRBJ2-5	TRBD1	many	13	CASKQGLGETQYF	TGTGCCAGCAAACAGGGGCTGGGGGAGACCCAGTACTTC
TRBV28	TRBJ2-1	NA	NA	12	CASSLTSGLQFF	TGTGCCAGCAGTTTAACCTCGGGGTTACAGTTCTTC
TRBV20-1	TRBJ2-3	NA	many	14	CSARRSGSTDTQYF	TGCAGTGCCCGGAGGAGCGGGAGCACAGATACGCAGTATTTT
TRBV18	TRBJ2-7	TRBD1	many	14	CASSPTGQNDEQYF	TGTGCCAGCTCACCGACGGGACAGAACGACGAGCAGTACTTC
TRBV25-1	TRBJ1-1	TRBD1	few	13	CASRGTGTNEAFF	TGTGCCAGCAGAGGGACAGGGACTAATGAAGCTTTCTTT
TRBV7-8	TRBJ2-5	NA	many	14	CASSLGSPGETQYF	TGTGCCAGCAGCTTGGGGAGTCCTGGGGAGACCCAGTACTTC
TRBV5-6	TRBJ2-6	NA	NA	16	CASSLAQGAGANVLTF	TGTGCCAGCAGCTTGGCCCAAGGGGCTGGGGCCAACGTCCTGACTTTC
TRBV6-1	TRBJ1-5	TRBD1	few	15	CASGTGGVGGQPQHF	TGTGCCAGTGGGACAGGGGGCGTGGGTGGTCAGCCCCAGCATTTT
TRBV6-6	TRBJ1-2	TRBD1	few	14	CASSYRDSYYGYTF	TGTGCCAGCAGTTACCGGGACAGCTACTATGGCTACACCTTC
TRBV6-1	TRBJ2-3	TRBD2	NA	19	CASSLRPKAGTSSTDTQYF	TGTGCCAGCAGTCTTCGCCCGAAAGCGGGGACCTCTAGCACAGATACGCAGTATTTT
TRBV11-2	TRBJ2-7	TRBD1	many	14	CASSFRQGLYEQYF	TGTGCCAGCAGCTTTCGACAGGGCCTCTACGAGCAGTACTTC
TRBV12-3/TRBV12-4	TRBJ1-2	TRBD1	NA	15	CASTENRGFDYGYTF	TGTGCCAGCACCGAGAACAGGGGGTTTGACTATGGCTACACCTTC
TRBV20-1	TRBJ2-3	TRBD2	many	16	CSASRLAGGDINTQYF	TGCAGTGCTTCCCGACTAGCGGGGGGGGACATTAATACGCAGTATTTT
TRBV5-1	TRBJ2-5	TRBD2	many	13	CASSRAGGETQYF	TGTGCCAGCAGTCGCGCGGGAGGAGAGACCCAGTACTTC
TRBV10-3	TRBJ2-7	TRBD1	many	14	CAILRTGGRYEQYF	TGTGCCATTCTCAGGACAGGGGGCAGGTACGAGCAGTACTTC
TRBV28	TRBJ2-1	NA	few	14	CASSPLDSYNEQFF	TGTGCCAGCAGTCCATTAGACTCCTACAATGAGCAGTTCTTC
TRBV28	TRBJ1-4	NA	NA	16	CASSWTKDLGNEKLFF	TGTGCCAGCAGTTGGACTAAGGATTTGGGTAATGAAAAACTGTTTTTT
TRBV6-1	TRBJ2-7	TRBD2	NA	13	CASSALREGEQYF	TGTGCCAGCAGTGCTCTGCGGGAGGGCGAGCAGTACTTC
TRBV11-3	TRBJ2-1	TRBD2	many	17	CASSRGGAGFSYNEQFF	TGTGCCAGCAGCCGCGGGGGAGCGGGATTCTCCTACAATGAGCAGTTCTTC
TRBV30	TRBJ1-1	NA	NA	14	CAWNRAEGNTEAFF	TGTGCCTGGAATAGGGCAGAGGGGAACACTGAAGCTTTCTTT
TRBV20-1	TRBJ2-1	TRBD2	many	14	CSAVAGDPYNEQFF	TGCAGTGCTGTAGCGGGAGACCCCTACAATGAGCAGTTCTTC
TRBV20-1	TRBJ1-2	NA	NA	13	CSARGWGAHGYTF	TGCAGTGCTAGAGGGTGGGGGGCCCATGGCTACACCTTC
TRBV5-1	TRBJ2-2	TRBD1	NA	14	CASNNGQGYGELFF	TGCGCCAGCAACAACGGACAGGGGTACGGGGAGCTGTTTTTT
TRBV29-1	TRBJ2-5	TRBD1	NA	12	CSVRTGVETQYF	TGCAGCGTAAGGACAGGGGTCGAGACCCAGTACTTC
TRBV3-1	TRBJ2-1	NA	many	12	CASSYRDNEQFF	TGTGCCAGCAGCTACAGGGACAATGAGCAGTTCTTC
TRBV20-1	TRBJ2-3	NA	few	15	CSAAQGQRDSDTQYF	TGCAGTGCCGCTCAGGGACAGAGGGACTCAGATACGCAGTATTTT
TRBV7-3	TRBJ1-1	NA	few	13	CASSTRPETEAFF	TGTGCCAGCAGCACACGTCCCGAGACTGAAGCTTTCTTT
TRBV29-1	TRBJ1-1	NA	few	14	CSVEGSGGVTEAFF	TGCAGCGTTGAAGGGTCCGGGGGGGTTACTGAAGCTTTCTTT
TRBV9	TRBJ1-1	NA	NA	13	CASSVARGGEAFF	TGTGCCAGCAGCGTAGCCAGGGGAGGTGAAGCTTTCTTT
TRBV2	TRBJ1-1	NA	many	11	CASSVLTEAFF	TGTGCCAGCAGTGTGCTCACTGAAGCTTTCTTT
TRBV19	TRBJ1-1	TRBD1	NA	15	CASSRTGGWGTEAFF	TGTGCCAGTAGTAGGACAGGGGGCTGGGGCACTGAAGCTTTCTTT
TRBV3-1	TRBJ1-5	NA	many	15	CASSQEGGLPWPQHF	TGTGCCAGCAGCCAAGAGGGGGGGCTCCCTTGGCCCCAGCATTTT
TRBV7-9	TRBJ2-2	NA	few	15	CASSSDSGRTGELFF	TGTGCCAGCAGCTCGGACAGTGGACGAACCGGGGAGCTGTTTTTT
TRBV9	TRBJ2-1	NA	few	16	CASSVGGANSYNEQFF	TGTGCCAGCAGCGTAGGGGGGGCCAACTCCTACAATGAGCAGTTCTTC
TRBV10-1	TRBJ2-2	NA	NA	14	CASRRGQDTGELFF	TGCGCCAGCAGAAGAGGACAAGACACCGGGGAGCTGTTTTTT
TRBV19	TRBJ2-2	NA	NA	15	CASTSGGNPTGELFF	TGTGCCAGTACCTCCGGCGGAAATCCGACCGGGGAGCTGTTTTTT
TRBV20-1	TRBJ2-3	TRBD2	many	14	CSAPTSGDTDTQYF	TGCAGTGCTCCGACTAGCGGGGACACAGATACGCAGTATTTT
TRBV20-1	TRBJ1-5	TRBD1	few	14	CSARLGQADQPQHF	TGCAGTGCTAGACTTGGACAGGCGGATCAGCCCCAGCATTTT
TRBV6-1	TRBJ1-1	NA	NA	14	CASSDLQGNAEAFF	TGTGCCAGCAGTGACCTACAGGGAAACGCTGAAGCTTTCTTT
TRBV5-1	TRBJ1-4	NA	NA	14	CASSLVEGNEKLFF	TGCGCCAGCAGCTTGGTGGAGGGAAATGAAAAACTGTTTTTT
TRBV19	TRBJ2-2	NA	few	14	CASRRELLSGELFF	TGTGCCAGTAGGAGGGAGTTGTTATCCGGGGAGCTGTTTTTT